This TCR beta chain was captured in a study of blood T cell repertoires in COVID-19. Study-wide context: T cells, B-cell-depleted T cells, or PBMCs supplied cDNA or gDNA.

Measured with immunoSEQ multiplex PCR; TCRdb has only the in-frame clones, and not every one. The data contain a few hundred thousand clones, approximately 85% of them singletons. In germline, CDR1 is SGHDT, CDR2 YYEEEE. V shed 5 bases and J shed 5 bases, with 11 bases lying between them. The CDR3 covers 12 residues. This chain links TRBV5-6 with TRBJ2-7; D might be TRBD1 (5 bases). The sample taken for sequencing was peripheral blood. This TCR came from a man younger than 30 with active or convalescent COVID-19. The CDR3 protein is CASRDRRDEQYF. The CDR3 DNA sequence: TGTGCCAGCAGAGATCGCAGGGACGAGCAGTACTTC.